Below are 15 T cell receptor beta chains sequenced from a single sample in a study of T cell responses to AZD1222 COVID-19 vaccine. Clones were read by immunoSEQ multiplex PCR, and TCRdb kept only the in-frame ones, dropping some. The repertoire includes around 140,000 clones, 80% to 90% of them detected once, and about 20% sits in the top ten. The sample consisted of peripheral blood, taken on day 0 of AZD1222 vaccination. Receptor source: an adult in good health.

A note on this clone: The same CDR3 can be traced to other DNA sequences in this sample. The CDR3 loop is CASSLGTANEKLFF. The CDR3 coding sequence is TGTGCCAGCAGCTTAGGGACAGCAAATGAAAAACTGTTTTTT. The J gene is TRBJ1-4, the V gene TRBV7-2; possibly TRBD1 for D (6 bases). With 1 base removed from V and 5 bases from J, the gap between germline ends came to 8 bases. CDR1 SGHTA and CDR2 FQGNSA come from the germline V gene. The CDR3 loop spans 14 amino acids.

The rearrangement uses TRBV5-1 and TRBJ2-7; D may be TRBD2 (6 bases). V gave up 0 bases and J gave up 6 bases, with 7 bases separating them. The CDR3 is made up of 12 amino acids. The germline V gene encodes CDR1 SGHRS and CDR2 YFSETQ. The DNA of the CDR3 is TGCGCCAGCAGCTTGGCGGGACTCGAGCAGTACTTC. It encodes CASSLAGLEQYF.

J is TRBJ1-6 and V is TRBV6-4, with D possibly TRBD1 on 6 matching bases. The CDR3 spans 14 residues. Germline loops: CDR1 MRHNA, CDR2 SNTAGT. Trimming took off 6 bases at V and 5 bases at J, with 11 bases between the two ends. The CDR3 region has the DNA TGTGCCAGCAGGAAGGACAGTAATAATTCACCCCTCCACTTT. The encoded protein is CASRKDSNNSPLHF.

V gene TRBV4-1 combines with J gene TRBJ1-4; D is undetermined. The V and J ends lost 4 bases and 8 bases respectively, with 11 bases between them. The germline CDR1 and CDR2 sequences are MGHRA and YSYEKL. CDR3 length: 13 amino acids. CDR3 DNA: TGCGCCAGCAGCCTCTACTTGGGGGAAAAACTGTTTTTT. Protein sequence: CASSLYLGEKLFF.

The chain employs TRBV10-1 and TRBJ2-7; 7 nucleotides line up with TRBD2. With V trimmed by 6 bases and J by 6 bases, 8 bases remained unmatched. Germline V CDR1 and CDR2: WNHNN, SYGVQD (reference sequence). The CDR3 consists of 13 residues. CDR3 sequence (DNA): TGCGCCAGCAGACGGGAGGTCGAAGGCGAGCAGTACTTC. Its translation: CASRREVEGEQYF.

The chain links TRBV28 to TRBJ1-5; D unresolved. The V gene's germline CDR1 is MDHEN and CDR2 SYDVKM. V dropped 6 bases and J dropped 4 bases, with 19 bases sitting between them. The length of the CDR3 is 16 residues. This CDR3 reads CASSLPLVGRNQPQHF. CDR3 nucleotide sequence: TGTGCCAGCAGCCTCCCATTGGTAGGGAGAAATCAGCCCCAGCATTTT.

The chain has TRBV5-1 and TRBJ1-2; D is unclear. V was cut by 0 bases and J by 1 base, with 7 bases left in between. The CDR3 length is 14 residues. Germline V gives CDR1 SGHRS, CDR2 YFSETQ. CDR3 amino acids: CASSLEGLNYGYTF. The CDR3 nucleotides read TGCGCCAGCAGCTTGGAAGGGCTTAACTATGGCTACACCTTC.

This clone was seen only a few times. V and J are TRBV19 and TRBJ2-1; either TRBD1 or TRBD2 may fit D (5 bases each). Germline loops: CDR1 LNHDA, CDR2 SQIVND (reference sequence). CDR3 length: 15 residues. V lost 4 bases and J lost 8, with 18 bases in between. The CDR3, as DNA: TGTGCCAGTAGTACGCCGGGGCCAACGGGTGATGAGCAGTTCTTC. Its protein product is CASSTPGPTGDEQFF.

The chain recombines TRBV28 with TRBJ1-1; D is unresolved. Trimming stripped 4 bases from V and 0 bases from J, with 18 bases between. The CDR3 is made up of 17 amino acids. Germline V gene data show CDR1 as MDHEN and CDR2 as SYDVKM. This chain's CDR3 is CASSSVLGQSMNTEAFF. The CDR3 DNA reads TGTGCCAGCAGTTCGGTTTTAGGGCAGTCCATGAACACTGAAGCTTTCTTT.

This clone came up a few times. This sequence joins TRBV4-1 and TRBJ2-2; D might be TRBD2 (6 bases). The CDR3 sequence is 18 residues long. Germline V gene lookup returns CDR1 MGHRA and CDR2 YSYEKL. Between the trimmed V and J ends, which lost 5 bases and 4 bases, there was a span of 23 bases. The CDR3 loop reads CASSSPGTGGGPTGELFF. As DNA, the CDR3 is TGCGCCAGCAGCTCCCCTGGGACCGGGGGTGGACCCACCGGGGAGCTGTTTTTT.

CDR3 residues: CASSLWRGPPLSSYNEQFF. The CDR3 nucleotides read TGTGCCAGCAGCTTATGGCGGGGGCCCCCCTTGAGCTCCTACAATGAGCAGTTCTTC. The J gene is TRBJ2-1, the V gene TRBV11-2; a possible D gene is TRBD2 (7 bases). Trimming took off 2 bases at V and 0 bases at J, with 20 bases between the two ends. The CDR3 extends over 19 amino acids. Germline V CDR1 and CDR2: SGHAT, FQNNGV.

The chain recombines TRBV7-8 with TRBJ2-1, with no clear D. CDR3 length: 13 amino acids. In germline, CDR1 is SGHVS, CDR2 FQNEAQ. V lost 6 bases, J lost 0 bases, and 6 bases lay in between. The CDR3 is CASRPSSYNEQFF. Written as DNA, the CDR3 is TGTGCCAGCAGGCCGAGCTCCTACAATGAGCAGTTCTTC.

A few counts support this clone. The chain uses TRBV19 and TRBJ2-7; D not resolved. Germline CDR1 LNHDA, CDR2 SQIVND (reference sequence). The CDR3 has 15 amino acids. Trimming took off 0 bases at V and 3 bases at J, with 12 bases between the two ends. The CDR3 DNA follows: TGTGCCAGTAGTATAGATCTAAGTGGCGGCTACGAGCAGTACTTC. Its protein is CASSIDLSGGYEQYF.

The CDR3 region is CASSLVGGQGNYGYTF. CDR3 nucleotide sequence: TGTGCCAGCAGCTTAGTGGGGGGACAGGGTAACTATGGCTACACCTTC. The chain recombines TRBV7-2 with TRBJ1-2, with 9 bases fitting TRBD1. This CDR3 has 16 residues. J gave up 1 base and V 1 base, and 4 bases lay outside the gene matches. Germline V gene sequence: CDR1 SGHTA, CDR2 FQGNSA. The variable domain in full, completed from reference TRBV7-2 and TRBJ1-2, reads GAGVSQSPSNKVTEKGKDVELRCDPISGHTALYWYRQSLGQGLEFLIYFQGNSAPDKSGLPSDRFSAERTGGSVSTLTIQRTQQEDSAVYLCASSLVGGQGNYGYTFGSGTRLTVV.

This rearrangement joins TRBV7-8 to TRBJ1-6; 11 bases match TRBD1. The ends lost 3 bases at V and 9 bases at J; junction bases unmatched: 4. The V gene's germline CDR1 is SGHVS and CDR2 FQNEAQ. The CDR3 sequence is 15 residues long. The DNA of the CDR3 is TGTGCCAGCAGCTTCCGGGACAGGGGGGTTTCACCCCTCCACTTT. Amino acids: CASSFRDRGVSPLHF.